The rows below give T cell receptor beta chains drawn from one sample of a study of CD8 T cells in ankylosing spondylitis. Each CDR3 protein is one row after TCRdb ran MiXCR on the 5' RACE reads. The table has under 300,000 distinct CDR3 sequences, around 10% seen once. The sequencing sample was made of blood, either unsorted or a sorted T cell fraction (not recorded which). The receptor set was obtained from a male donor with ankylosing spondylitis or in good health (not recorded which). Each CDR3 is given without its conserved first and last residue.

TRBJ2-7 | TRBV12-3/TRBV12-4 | ASSLKPSYEQY
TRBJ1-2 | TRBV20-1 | SASLNSYGYT
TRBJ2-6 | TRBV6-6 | ASSLGLADSGANVLT
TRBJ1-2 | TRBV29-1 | SVGSRRDGYT
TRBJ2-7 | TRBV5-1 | ASSLTGSLLEQY
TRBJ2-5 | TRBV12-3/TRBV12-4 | ASSSHRGETQY
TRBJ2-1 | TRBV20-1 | SALRDTYPNEQF
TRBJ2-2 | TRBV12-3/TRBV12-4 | ASSLGTSWELF
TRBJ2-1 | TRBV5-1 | ASAGTSDEQF
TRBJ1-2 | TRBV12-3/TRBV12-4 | ASSPTPGGVYGYT
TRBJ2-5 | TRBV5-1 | ASSSELASAETQY
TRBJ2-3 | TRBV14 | ASSQRRGGDTQY
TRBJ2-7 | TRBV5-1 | ASSLTRLGDEQY
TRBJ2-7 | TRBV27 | ASSLGQGFYEQY
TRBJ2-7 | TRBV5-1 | ASSEGTGALYEQY
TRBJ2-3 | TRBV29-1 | SVESGGLSTDTQY
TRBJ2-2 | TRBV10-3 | AISERGLNTGELF
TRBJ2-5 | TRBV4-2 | ASSRTSGGQETQY
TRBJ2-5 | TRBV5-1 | ASSLFQGSGETQY
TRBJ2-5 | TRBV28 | ASSPAGRSETQY
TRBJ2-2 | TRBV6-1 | ASSVTSGRNTGELF
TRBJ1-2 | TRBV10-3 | ATRGEDGGYT
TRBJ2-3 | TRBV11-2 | ASSFQGPDTQY
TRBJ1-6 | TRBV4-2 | ASKGGVSPLH
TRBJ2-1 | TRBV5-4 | ASSFEKTSANEQF
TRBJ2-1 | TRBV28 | ASSLRTGFYNEQF
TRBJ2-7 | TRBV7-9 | ASAGQGNYEQY
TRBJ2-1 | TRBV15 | ATSRQLAGGSNEQF
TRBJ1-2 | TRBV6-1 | ASSRGSGDPKGYT
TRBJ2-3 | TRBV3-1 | ASSQGSGGHTATQY
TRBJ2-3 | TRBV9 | ASTRIGLSTDTQY
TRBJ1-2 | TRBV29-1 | SVGTGGDYGYT
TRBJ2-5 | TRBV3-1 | ASSQEIAGGQETQY
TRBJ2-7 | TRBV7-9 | ASSSKGLAYEQY
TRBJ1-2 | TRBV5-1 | ASSLRQYYGYT
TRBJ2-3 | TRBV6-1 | ASSTEGHTQY
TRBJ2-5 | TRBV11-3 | ASSLGVWEEETQY
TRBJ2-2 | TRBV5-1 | ASSSTDRVVTGELF
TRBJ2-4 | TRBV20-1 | SARERGAGPYVGAKNIQY
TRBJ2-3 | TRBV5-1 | ASSLGGQFSTDTQY
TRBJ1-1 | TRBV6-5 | ASSLQGADTEAF
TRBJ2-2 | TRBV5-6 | ASSLTGQLNTGELF
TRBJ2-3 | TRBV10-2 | ASTRLAGASTDTQY
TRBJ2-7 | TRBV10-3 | AISESRQYHYYEQY
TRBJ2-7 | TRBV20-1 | SARVGTGSFYEQY
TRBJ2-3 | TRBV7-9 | ASSLMGLASSTDTQY